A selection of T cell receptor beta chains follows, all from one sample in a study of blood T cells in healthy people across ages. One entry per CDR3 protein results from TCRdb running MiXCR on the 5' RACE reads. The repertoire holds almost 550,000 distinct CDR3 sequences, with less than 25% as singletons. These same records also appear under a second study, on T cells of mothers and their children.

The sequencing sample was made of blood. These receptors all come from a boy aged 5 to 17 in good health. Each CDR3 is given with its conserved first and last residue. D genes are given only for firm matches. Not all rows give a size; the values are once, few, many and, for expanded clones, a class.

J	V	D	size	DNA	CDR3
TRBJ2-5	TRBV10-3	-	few	TGTGCCATCAGTGAAAAGGGCGCGATAGAAGATCAAGAGACCCAGTACTTC	CAISEKGAIEDQETQYF
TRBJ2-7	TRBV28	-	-	TGTGCCAGCAGTGACCCACGTTCGGGGCCGTACGAGCAGTACTTC	CASSDPRSGPYEQYF
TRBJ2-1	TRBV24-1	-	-	TGTGCCACCAGTGGACCCAGCCCCTACAATGAGCAGTTCTTC	CATSGPSPYNEQFF
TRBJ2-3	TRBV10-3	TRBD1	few	TGTGCCATCAGTACAGGGGAAAGCACAGATACGCAGTATTTT	CAISTGESTDTQYF
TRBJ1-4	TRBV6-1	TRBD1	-	TGTGCCAGCAGTGACCCCGGGACAGGGGATGAAAAACTGTTTTTT	CASSDPGTGDEKLFF
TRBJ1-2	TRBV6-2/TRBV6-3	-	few	TGTGCCAGCAGTCATCCTCCGAGCGAGATCTATGGCTACACCTTC	CASSHPPSEIYGYTF
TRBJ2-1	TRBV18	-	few	TGTGCCAGCTCACCCTCTAGACAGGCCTTCAGCAATGAGCAGTTCTTC	CASSPSRQAFSNEQFF
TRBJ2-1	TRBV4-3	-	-	TGCGCCAGCAGCCAAGATCATAACCGCCGAAATGAGCAGTTCTTC	CASSQDHNRRNEQFF
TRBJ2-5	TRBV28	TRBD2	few	TGTGCCAGCAGTTTCCCCGGGACTAGCGTCTCTCGGGGAGAGACCCAGTACTTC	CASSFPGTSVSRGETQYF
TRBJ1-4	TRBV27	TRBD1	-	TGTGCCAGCAGACCTACTAGACCGACAGGGATCTTTGCAACTAATGAAAAACTGTTTTTT	CASRPTRPTGIFATNEKLFF
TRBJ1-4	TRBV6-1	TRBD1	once	TGTGCCAGCAGTGACTTAGACAGGGATGAAAAACTGTTTTTT	CASSDLDRDEKLFF
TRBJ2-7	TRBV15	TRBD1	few	TGTGCCACCAGCAGCGCACAGGGGGCTAACGAGCAGTACTTC	CATSSAQGANEQYF
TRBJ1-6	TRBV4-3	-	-	TGCGCCAGCAGCCGCGACGGTGATAATTCACCCCTCCACTTT	CASSRDGDNSPLHF
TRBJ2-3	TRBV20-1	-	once	TGCAGTGCTAGACAGGGTGTGGGAGCAGATACGCAGTATTTT	CSARQGVGADTQYF
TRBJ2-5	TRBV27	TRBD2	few	TGTGCCAGCCAGACTAGCGGGAGCGGTGAGACCCAGTACTTC	CASQTSGSGETQYF
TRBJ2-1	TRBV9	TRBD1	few	TGTGCCAGCAGGTCCGACAGGGATGAGCAGTTCTTC	CASRSDRDEQFF
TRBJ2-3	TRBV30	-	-	TGTGCCGCTTCCCGGGCAGGCACAGATACGCAGTATTTT	CAASRAGTDTQYF
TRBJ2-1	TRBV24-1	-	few	TGTGCCACCAGTGACCACCGGAGAGAATCCTCCTACAATGAGCAGTTCTTC	CATSDHRRESSYNEQFF
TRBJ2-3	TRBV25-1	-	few	TGTGCCAGCAGTGAATATAAGGCGGGTGGCACAGATACGCAGTATTTT	CASSEYKAGGTDTQYF
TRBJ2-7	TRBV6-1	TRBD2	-	TGTGCCAGCAGCCAAGGGACTAGCGGGATATACAATGAGCGGTTCTTC	CASSQGTSGIYNERFF
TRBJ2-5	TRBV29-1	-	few	TGCAGCGTCCGGACGGTGCAAGAGACCCAGTACTTC	CSVRTVQETQYF
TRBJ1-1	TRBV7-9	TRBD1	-	TGTGCCAGCAGCTTGCGATCGGCAGGGGGTATCACTGAAGCTTTCTTT	CASSLRSAGGITEAFF
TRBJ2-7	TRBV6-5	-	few	TGTGCCAACAGTTACTTAAACGCCTACGAGCAGTACTTC	CANSYLNAYEQYF
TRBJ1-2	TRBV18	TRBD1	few	TGTGCCAGCTCACCCAGGACAGGGACTAACTATGGCTACACCTTC	CASSPRTGTNYGYTF
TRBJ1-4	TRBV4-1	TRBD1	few	TGCGCCAGCAGCGGGGGAGGGGGCGATGAAAAACTGTTTTTT	CASSGGGGDEKLFF
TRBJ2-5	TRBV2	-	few	TGTGCCGACGTAGGGGGAGAGACCCAGTACTTC	CADVGGETQYF
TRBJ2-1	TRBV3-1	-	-	TGTGCCAGCAGCCAAACATTGCATGAGCAGTTCTTC	CASSQTLHEQFF
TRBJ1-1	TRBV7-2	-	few	TGTGCCAGCACAGAGGCGATCCTTGCTTCTGAAGCTTTCTTT	CASTEAILASEAFF
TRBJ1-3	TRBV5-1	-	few	TGCGCCAGCAGCTTGGAAGGCGCAGGGCCTGGCTCTGGAAACACCATATATTTT	CASSLEGAGPGSGNTIYF
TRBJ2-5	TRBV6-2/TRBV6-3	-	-	TGTGCCAGCAGTTACTCGATACCACGGCCAGAAGAGACCCAGTACTTC	CASSYSIPRPEETQYF
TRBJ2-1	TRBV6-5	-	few	TGTGCCAGCAGTTACTCGGAGCTAGGCGGTGAGCAGTTCTTC	CASSYSELGGEQFF
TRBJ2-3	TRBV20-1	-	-	TGCAGTGACACAATCAGGGGCGGGGGCACAGATACGCAGTATTTT	CSDTIRGGGTDTQYF